This entry lists 25 T cell receptor beta chains sequenced from one sample in a study of blood T cell repertoires in COVID-19. TCRdb keeps only in-frame clones here, not all; method: immunoSEQ multiplex PCR. The sample yields under 140,000 clones, more than 75% seen once. Material: peripheral blood. Receptors originate from a woman aged 50 to 65 with acute or convalescent COVID-19.

J is TRBJ1-4 and V is TRBV7-2; TRBD1 agrees at 7 bases. CDR1 is SGHTA, CDR2 FQGNSA, per germline. Trimming at V came to 5 bases and at J to 8 bases, leaving 8 bases not matched to a gene. The CDR3 runs to 14 residues. The CDR3 loop is CASSRQGFPEKLFF. For the CDR3, the DNA is TGTGCCAGCAGCAGACAGGGATTCCCCGAAAAACTGTTTTTT.

The chain carries TRBV7-2 and TRBJ1-4; possibly TRBD1 for D (5 bases). Germline V gene lookup returns CDR1 SGHTA and CDR2 FQGNSA. This CDR3 is 14 amino acids long. The germline V and J ends were trimmed by 2 bases and 4 bases, with 8 bases remaining between them. CDR3: CASSLRGGNEKLFF. The CDR3 DNA reads TGTGCCAGCAGCTTAAGGGGCGGTAATGAAAAACTGTTTTTT.

The chain is built from TRBV30 and TRBJ2-5, with 12 positions matching TRBD2. The CDR3 consists of 14 residues. Germline CDR1 reads GTSNPN; CDR2 reads SVGIG (reference sequence). V lost 7 bases, J lost 5 bases, and 8 bases stayed unmatched. The CDR3 DNA is TGTGCCTTACTAGCGGGAGGTATTGGGGAGACCCAGTACTTC. Its protein is CALLAGGIGETQYF.

The V call is TRBV4-2, the J call TRBJ2-7; D is possibly TRBD1 (5 bases). The CDR3 runs to 15 residues. Trimming stripped 1 base from V and 2 bases from J, with 12 bases between. Per the germline V gene, CDR1 is LGHNA and CDR2 is YNFKEQ. The CDR3 is CASSQVQGRTYEQYF. The CDR3 DNA is TGTGCCAGCAGCCAAGTCCAGGGCCGTACCTACGAGCAGTACTTC.

The chain joins TRBV11-2 to TRBJ2-1; D perhaps matches TRBD2 (5 bases). CDR1 is SGHAT and CDR2 is FQNNGV in the germline V gene. V gave up 2 bases and J gave up 7 bases, with 12 bases separating them. This CDR3 is 14 amino acids long. The CDR3 here is CASSLRGFRNEQFF. Written as DNA, the CDR3 is TGTGCCAGCAGCTTAAGAGGGTTCAGGAATGAGCAGTTCTTC.

This clone was detected once. At one boundary the junction diverges from the germline segment, which might be a read error. The CDR3 DNA sequence: TGTGCCAGTAGTATAATCTCCGGGACAGAGATTCTTTTT. It is translated as CASSIISGTEILF. This chain links TRBV19 with TRBJ1-4; TRBD1 matches 7 bases. CDR1 and CDR2 (germline): LNHDA, SQIVND (reference sequence). This CDR3 comprises 13 residues.

This chain's CDR3 is CASSFGTRETQYF. The CDR3, as DNA: TGTGCCAGCAGCTTTGGTACGCGGGAGACCCAGTACTTC. This sequence joins TRBV11-2 and TRBJ2-5; no reliable D call. Germline lookup yields CDR1 SGHAT and CDR2 FQNNGV. Trimming left V 3 bases short and J 5 bases short, with 10 bases between. The CDR3 spans 13 residues.

V usage is TRBV5-1 and J usage is TRBJ1-2; D gene unclear. Trimming left V 0 bases short and J 2 bases short, with 5 bases between. Germline CDR1 is SGHRS and CDR2 is YFSETQ. CDR3 length: 13 amino acids. The CDR3 region has the DNA TGCGCCAGCAGCTTGGCTGCGAACTATGGCTACACCTTC. This sequence encodes CASSLAANYGYTF.

Remarks on this clone: Different DNA sequences within this sample yield the same CDR3. The J gene is TRBJ2-5, the V gene TRBV5-1, with D possibly TRBD2 on 6 matching bases. The V and J ends lost 2 bases and 1 base respectively, with 9 bases between them. In germline, CDR1 is SGHRS, CDR2 YFSETQ. The CDR3 length is 14 residues. For the CDR3, the DNA is TGCGCCAGCAGCTTAACGGGAGCCCAAGAGACCCAGTACTTC. Translated, it gives CASSLTGAQETQYF.

The rearrangement links TRBV6-5 to TRBJ2-3, with 8 bases lining up with TRBD2. Germline CDR1 and CDR2: MNHEY and SVGAGI. Unmatched junction bases numbered 4, after V lost 5 bases and J lost 0 bases. The CDR3 extends over 15 amino acids. CDR3 sequence: CASSRSGSSTDTQYF. For the CDR3, the DNA is TGTGCCAGCAGTAGAAGCGGGAGTAGCACAGATACGCAGTATTTT.

The chain combines TRBV5-4 with TRBJ2-2, with TRBD2 identical over 8 bases. V was pared by 3 bases and J by 6 bases, with 7 bases of the junction left unmatched. The CDR3 is made up of 15 amino acids. Germline loops: CDR1 SGHNT, CDR2 YYREEE (reference sequence). This CDR3 is CASSSGGGRPGELFF. As DNA, the CDR3 is TGTGCCAGCAGCTCCGGGGGGGGGAGACCCGGGGAGCTGTTTTTT.

The chain combines TRBV6-1 with TRBJ2-7, with a possible D match to TRBD1 (6 bases). From germline, CDR1 is MNHNS and CDR2 SASEGT. Trimming took 1 base from V and 5 from J, leaving 12 bases between them. This CDR3 is built from 14 residues. CDR3 sequence: CASSEGGRMDEQYF. In DNA form, the CDR3 reads TGTGCCAGCAGTGAAGGGGGGCGTATGGACGAGCAGTACTTC.

This chain uses TRBV27 with TRBJ1-2; no definite D call. Germline V gives CDR1 MNHEY, CDR2 SMNVEV (reference sequence). This CDR3 is built from 15 residues. The V end lost 6 bases, the J end lost 0 bases, and 14 bases lay between the germline ends. CDR3 in amino acids: CASRADIESNYGYTF. In nucleotides, the CDR3 is TGTGCCAGCAGGGCCGACATAGAGTCTAACTATGGCTACACCTTC.

The V gene is TRBV6-5, the J gene TRBJ2-5, with D possibly TRBD2 on 6 matching bases. V was cut by 5 bases and J by 4 bases, with 17 bases left in between. CDR1 and CDR2 from the germline V gene are MNHEY and SVGAGI. The CDR3 runs to 15 residues. The CDR3 is CASSTRDWRRETQYF. The CDR3 DNA sequence: TGTGCCAGCAGTACCCGGGACTGGAGGAGAGAGACCCAGTACTTC.

A single count supports this clone. This chain joins TRBV2 and TRBJ2-4; no definite D call. Germline loops: CDR1 SNHLY, CDR2 FYNNEI. This CDR3 has 16 residues. Trimming took off 6 bases at V and 1 base at J, with 16 bases between the two ends. The CDR3 bases are TGTGCCAGCAGCCCCCACAGCCCGTTGGCCAAAAACATTCAGTACTTC. Protein: CASSPHSPLAKNIQYF.

This clone was seen only once. The gene calls are TRBV5-1 and TRBJ2-3, with a weak D call TRBD2 (5 bases). This CDR3 has 14 residues. The germline CDR1 and CDR2 sequences are SGHRS and YFSETQ. Trimming removed 0 bases at V and 3 bases at J, with 8 bases between. CDR3 region: CASSLARGTDTQYF. The CDR3 coding sequence is TGCGCCAGCAGCTTGGCCCGGGGAACAGATACGCAGTATTTT.

The chain joins TRBV6-6 to TRBJ1-2, with unresolved D. V gave up 6 bases and J gave up 4 bases, with 12 bases separating them. The CDR3 contains 13 residues. Germline CDR1 MNHNY, CDR2 SVGAGI (reference sequence). CDR3 protein: CASSPSGSYGYTF. Written as DNA, the CDR3 is TGTGCCAGCAGCCCATCGGGAAGCTATGGCTACACCTTC.

The chain combines TRBV9 with TRBJ1-1, with 8 positions matching TRBD1. V lost 5 bases, J lost 1 base, and 4 bases stayed unmatched. CDR1 and CDR2 from the germline V gene are SGDLS and YYNGEE. The CDR3 loop spans 14 amino acids. As DNA, the CDR3 is TGTGCCAGCAGTAGACAGGGGAAGAACACTGAAGCTTTCTTT. Translation gives CASSRQGKNTEAFF.

The chain employs TRBV7-9 and TRBJ2-2, with D uncertain. This CDR3 has 14 residues. Germline CDR1 is SEHNR and CDR2 is FQNEAQ (reference sequence). The V gene lost 0 bases and the J gene lost 8 bases, with 10 bases spanning the gap. CDR3 amino acids: CASSLAHFPGELFF. CDR3 coding DNA: TGTGCCAGCAGCTTAGCGCACTTTCCGGGGGAGCTGTTTTTT.

About this clone: This same CDR3 is encoded by further DNA sequences in the sample. CDR3 region: CASSLQGRNTEAFF. CDR3 sequence (DNA): TGCGCCAGCAGCTTACAGGGGCGGAACACTGAAGCTTTCTTT. This chain connects TRBV5-1 to TRBJ1-1, with 7 bases matching TRBD1. With 2 bases clipped from V and 1 base from J, the junction kept 2 bases outside the gene matches. CDR1 SGHRS and CDR2 YFSETQ come from the germline V gene. CDR3 length: 14 amino acids. Complete variable domain (other parts from reference TRBV5-1 and TRBJ1-1): KAGVTQTPRYLIKTRGQQVTLSCSPISGHRSVSWYQQTPGQGLQFLFEYFSETQRNKGNFPGRFSGRQFSNSRSEMNVSTLELGDSALYLCASSLQGRNTEAFFGQGTRLTVV.

The chain employs TRBV18 and TRBJ2-7; 11 bases match TRBD1. The germline gives CDR1 KGHSH, CDR2 LQKENI. The CDR3 length is 15 residues. With V trimmed by 1 base and J by 2 bases, 1 base remained unmatched. The CDR3 region has the DNA TGTGCCAGCTCACCACGGGACAGGGGGACCTACGAGCAGTACTTC. Translation gives CASSPRDRGTYEQYF.

The chain has TRBV5-5 and TRBJ1-3; D is undetermined. The CDR3 runs 15 residues. Germline V gene lookup returns CDR1 SGHKS and CDR2 YYEKEE (reference sequence). Trimming left V 0 bases short and J 2 bases short, with 9 bases between. The CDR3 here is CASSLGFGAGNTIYF. CDR3 coding DNA: TGTGCCAGCAGCTTGGGGTTTGGAGCTGGAAACACCATATATTTT.

The chain carries TRBV5-6 and TRBJ2-3; perhaps TRBD2 as D (7 bases). In germline, CDR1 is SGHDT, CDR2 YYEEEE. CDR3 length: 13 residues. V dropped 5 bases and J dropped 6 bases, with 13 bases sitting between them. CDR3 DNA sequence: TGTGCCAGCAGTCGGGGGGCGAGGGATACGCAGTATTTT. It codes for CASSRGARDTQYF.

The chain carries TRBV14 and TRBJ2-1, with D tentatively TRBD2 (6 bases). Germline V lookup: CDR1 SGHDN, CDR2 FVKESK. The CDR3 consists of 14 residues. V lost 2 bases and J lost 12, with 17 bases in between. DNA for the CDR3: TGTGCCAGCAGCCAAATACCCATAGCGGAACTGCAGTTCTTC. This encodes CASSQIPIAELQFF.

The chain is built from TRBV5-5 and TRBJ2-7; TRBD1 matches 10 bases. J lost 1 base, V lost 4 bases, and 5 bases had no gene match. The length of the CDR3 is 15 residues. The V gene's germline CDR1 is SGHKS and CDR2 YYEKEE (reference sequence). The CDR3 loop is CASSGRDRGSYEQYF. The CDR3 DNA reads TGTGCCAGCAGCGGACGGGACAGGGGTTCCTACGAGCAGTACTTC.